Listed here is a single TCR beta chain. The CDR3 loop spans 16 amino acids. CDR1 SGHDN and CDR2 FVKESK come from the germline V gene. The V end lost 3 bases, the J end lost 3 bases, and 15 bases lay between the germline ends. The entry originates in a study of shared clonotypes between healthy human individuals. Sequenced by immunoSEQ multiplex PCR; TCRdb stores in-frame clones only, minus some. The repertoire holds about 2.3 million clones, with under 95% as singletons. Sequenced material: naive CD4+ T cells from PBMCs. As for subset: CD45RA+ positively selected. The origin of this receptor is a man aged 18-30 years in good health. Some clones in this sample may be carry-over from other donors' samples. This chain links TRBV14 with TRBJ1-3; no clear D. CDR3 bases: TGTGCCAGCAGCCACGTTTACGGGCGGATTGGAAACACCATATATTTT. Encoded protein: CASSHVYGRIGNTIYF.